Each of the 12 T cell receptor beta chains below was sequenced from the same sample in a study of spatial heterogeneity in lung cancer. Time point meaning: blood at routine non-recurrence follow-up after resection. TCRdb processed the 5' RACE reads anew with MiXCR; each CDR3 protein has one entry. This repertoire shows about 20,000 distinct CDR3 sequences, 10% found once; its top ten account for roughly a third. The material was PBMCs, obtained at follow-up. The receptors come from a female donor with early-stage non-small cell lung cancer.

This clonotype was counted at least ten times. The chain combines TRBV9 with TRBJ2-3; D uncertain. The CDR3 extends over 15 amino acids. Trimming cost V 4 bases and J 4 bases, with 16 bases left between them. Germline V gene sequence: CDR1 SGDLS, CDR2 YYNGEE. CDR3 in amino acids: CASSLRTGRSDTQYF. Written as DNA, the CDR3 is TGTGCCAGCAGCCTGAGGACGGGTAGGTCAGATACGCAGTATTTT.

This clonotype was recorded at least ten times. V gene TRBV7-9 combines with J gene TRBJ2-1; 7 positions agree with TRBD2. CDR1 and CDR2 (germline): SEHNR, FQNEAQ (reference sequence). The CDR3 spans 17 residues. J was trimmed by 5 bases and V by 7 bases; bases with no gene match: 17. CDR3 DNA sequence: TGTGCCAGCAACGTCCCCCTCGGGCGGGGGATCGACAATGAGCAGTTCTTC. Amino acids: CASNVPLGRGIDNEQFF.

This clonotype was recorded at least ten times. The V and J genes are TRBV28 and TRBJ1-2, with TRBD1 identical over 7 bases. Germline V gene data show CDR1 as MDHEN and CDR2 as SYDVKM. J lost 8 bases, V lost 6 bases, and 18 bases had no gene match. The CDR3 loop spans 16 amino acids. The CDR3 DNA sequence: TGTGCCAGCAGCCCATCCCCCGGACAGGCTGGAGAGGGCTACACCTTC. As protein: CASSPSPGQAGEGYTF.

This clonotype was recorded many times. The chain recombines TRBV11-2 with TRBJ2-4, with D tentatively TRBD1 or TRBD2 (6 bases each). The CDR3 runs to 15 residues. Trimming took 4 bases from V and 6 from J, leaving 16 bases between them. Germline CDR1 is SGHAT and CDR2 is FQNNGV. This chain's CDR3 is CASSSSRGVGNIQYF. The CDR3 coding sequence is TGTGCCAGCAGCTCCTCTAGGGGGGTTGGAAACATTCAGTACTTC.

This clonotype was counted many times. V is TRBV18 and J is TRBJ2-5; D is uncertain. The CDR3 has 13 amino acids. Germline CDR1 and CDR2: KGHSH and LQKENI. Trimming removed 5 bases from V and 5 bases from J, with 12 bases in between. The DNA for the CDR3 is TGTGCCAGCTCAGCCAGTGGGTCGGAGACCCAGTACTTC. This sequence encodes CASSASGSETQYF.

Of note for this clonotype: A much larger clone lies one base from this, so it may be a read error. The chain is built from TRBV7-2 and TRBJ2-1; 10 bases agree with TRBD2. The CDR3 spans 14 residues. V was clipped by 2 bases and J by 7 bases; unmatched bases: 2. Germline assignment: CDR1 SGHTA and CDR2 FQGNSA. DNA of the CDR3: TGTGCCAGCAGCTTATATAGCGGGAGGAATGAGCAGTTCTTC. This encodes CASSLYSGRNEQFF.

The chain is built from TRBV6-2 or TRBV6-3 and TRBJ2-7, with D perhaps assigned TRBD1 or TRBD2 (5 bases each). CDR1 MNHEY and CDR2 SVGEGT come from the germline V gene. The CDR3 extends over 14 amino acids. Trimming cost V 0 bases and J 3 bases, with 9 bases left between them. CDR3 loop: CASSYSSGHYEQYF. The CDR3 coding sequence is TGTGCCAGCAGTTACTCCAGCGGACACTACGAGCAGTACTTC.

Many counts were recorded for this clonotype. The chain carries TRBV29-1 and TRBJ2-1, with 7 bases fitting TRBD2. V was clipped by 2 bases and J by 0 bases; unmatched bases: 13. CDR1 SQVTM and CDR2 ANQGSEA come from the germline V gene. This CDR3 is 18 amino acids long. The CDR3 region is CSVEQDTGGGYSYNEQFF. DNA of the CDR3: TGCAGCGTTGAACAGGACACGGGCGGGGGATACTCCTACAATGAGCAGTTCTTC.

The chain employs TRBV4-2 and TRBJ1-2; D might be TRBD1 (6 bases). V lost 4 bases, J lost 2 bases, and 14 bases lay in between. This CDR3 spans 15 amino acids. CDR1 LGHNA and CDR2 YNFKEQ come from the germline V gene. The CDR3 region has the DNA TGTGCCAGCAGCCGCCTAGGGGGGGACAACTATGGCTACACCTTC. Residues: CASSRLGGDNYGYTF.

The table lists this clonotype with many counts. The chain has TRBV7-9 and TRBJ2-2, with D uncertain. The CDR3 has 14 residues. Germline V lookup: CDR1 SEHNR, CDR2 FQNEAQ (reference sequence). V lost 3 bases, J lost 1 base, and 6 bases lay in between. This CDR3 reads CASSFQRNTGELFF. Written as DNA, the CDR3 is TGTGCCAGCAGCTTTCAGCGGAACACCGGGGAGCTGTTTTTT.

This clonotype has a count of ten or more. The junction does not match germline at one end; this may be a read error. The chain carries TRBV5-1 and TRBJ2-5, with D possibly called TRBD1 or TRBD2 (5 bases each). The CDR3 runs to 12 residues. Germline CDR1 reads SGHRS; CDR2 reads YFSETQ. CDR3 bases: TGCGCCAGCAGCTGGGACCAGGAGACCCAGTACTTC. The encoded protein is CASSWDQETQYF.

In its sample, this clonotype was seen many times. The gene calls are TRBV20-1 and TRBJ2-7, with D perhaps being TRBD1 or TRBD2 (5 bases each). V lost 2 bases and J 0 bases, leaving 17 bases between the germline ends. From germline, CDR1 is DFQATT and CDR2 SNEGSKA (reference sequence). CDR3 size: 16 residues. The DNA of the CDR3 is TGCAGTGCTAGACCGAGAGGGGCCAGATACTCCTACGAGCAGTACTTC. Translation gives CSARPRGARYSYEQYF.